The rows below give T cell receptor beta chains drawn from one sample of a study of blood T cell repertoires in COVID-19. Data came from immunoSEQ multiplex PCR; TCRdb stores just in-frame clones and leaves some out. The table has 150,000 to 200,000 clones, less than 85% seen once; the top ten hold more than 6%. Sequencing input: peripheral blood. All receptors derive from a woman in her forties with COVID-19, enrolled during active disease. The conserved cysteine and the conserved F or W are not part of the CDR3 here. A D gene is named only where the DNA matches it firmly.

D gene | J gene | V gene | CDR3 protein
NA | TRBJ2-2 | TRBV5-8 | ASSLVRGNTGELF
NA | TRBJ2-5 | TRBV3-1/TRBV3-2 | ASSPDMGNQETQY
NA | TRBJ2-5 | TRBV4-1 | ASSPGETGLRETQY
TRBD2 | TRBJ2-1 | TRBV19 | ASSIQIAGAIYNEQF
NA | TRBJ2-2 | TRBV6-5 | ASSSGTSNTGELF
NA | TRBJ2-7 | TRBV9 | ASSVTGSSYEQY
NA | TRBJ2-5 | TRBV5-6 | ASSLGRRGGTQY
NA | TRBJ2-1 | TRBV6-1 | ATRGQFEQF
NA | TRBJ2-3 | TRBV11-3 | ASSEGVASTDTQY
TRBD1 | TRBJ2-7 | TRBV13 | ASSLGDREVDEQY
NA | TRBJ1-2 | TRBV5-4 | ASSLEGLYGYT
NA | TRBJ1-2 | TRBV5-6 | ASSLVGGPRDGYT
TRBD1 | TRBJ2-3 | TRBV11-1 | ASSSGGAVTDTQY
NA | TRBJ1-1 | TRBV19 | ASSIAYSEAF
TRBD2 | TRBJ2-7 | TRBV5-1 | ASSLELAGGDEQY
NA | TRBJ1-1 | TRBV28 | ASRETAGSGKAF
NA | TRBJ1-2 | TRBV28 | ASSFPTEKYGYT
TRBD2 | TRBJ2-1 | TRBV18 | ASSVNPLAGVNEQF
TRBD1 | TRBJ2-1 | TRBV7-9 | ASSPRTGVYNEQF
TRBD1 | TRBJ1-2 | TRBV2 | ASSGDRNYGYT
NA | TRBJ1-5 | TRBV19 | ASSIAPRQPQH
TRBD2 | TRBJ2-3 | TRBV28 | ASRPSGGTDTQY
NA | TRBJ2-6 | TRBV9 | ASSGPVSGANVLT
NA | TRBJ2-3 | TRBV4-1 | ASSPHGGGGTTDTQY
TRBD1 | TRBJ2-1 | TRBV28 | ASGQGILDEQF
NA | TRBJ2-2 | TRBV2 | ASSGGLVSFGELF
NA | TRBJ1-2 | TRBV2 | ASSTTGANYGYT
NA | TRBJ1-2 | TRBV7-6 | ASSLSGTSTGYT
NA | TRBJ1-2 | TRBV29-1 | SIGLNGYT
TRBD1 | TRBJ1-1 | TRBV4-1 | ASSQQGEETEAF
NA | TRBJ2-7 | TRBV5-1 | ASRLDNYEQY
TRBD2 | TRBJ2-1 | TRBV6-6 | ASSSVAGGVDNEQF
NA | TRBJ2-3 | TRBV27 | ASSSRLRSGTQY
NA | TRBJ2-2 | TRBV10-2 | ASSERGPGELF
TRBD1 | TRBJ1-4 | TRBV2 | ASRNRGSSNEKLF
TRBD2 | TRBJ2-3 | TRBV5-4 | ASSLGTRGTDTQY
NA | TRBJ1-5 | TRBV27 | ASSLRGAPVGQPQH
NA | TRBJ1-4 | TRBV2 | ASSEVQVGEKLF
NA | TRBJ1-2 | TRBV3-1/TRBV3-2 | ASSQQLAGGYT
NA | TRBJ2-1 | TRBV13 | ASSPRRGGGNEQF
TRBD2 | TRBJ2-1 | TRBV5-4 | ASSFGGGGYNEQF